What follows describes a single T cell receptor beta chain. Antigen unknown. This may arise from a read error, as a much more abundant clone is one base away. The CDR3 loop spans 15 amino acids. In germline, CDR1 is MNHEY, CDR2 SVGEGT. This entry belongs to a study of T cell repertoires in cytomegalovirus infection. TCRdb analysed the reads with MiXCR anew, one entry per CDR3 protein. Here the sample spans hundreds of thousands of distinct CDR3 sequences, about 24% being singletons. Points from the study as a whole: Clonotype analysis showed dominance of the ex vivo response by HLA-C-restricted CMV-specific TCR beta clonotypes.

This receptor was obtained from a human donor in good health (CMV status not recorded). Some clones in this sample may be carry-over from other donors' samples. The specimen sequenced was CD8+ T cells from PBMCs. This chain connects TRBV6-2 or TRBV6-3 to TRBJ2-1, with 10 bases lining up with TRBD2. The CDR3 reads CANSYVKRGGNEQFF. The CDR3 DNA is TGTGCCAACAGTTACGTCAAGCGGGGGGGAAATGAGCAGTTCTTC.